This section outlines one TCR beta chain sequence together with its context. What it binds is unknown. CDR3 length equals 14 residues. Germline loops: CDR1 MRHNA, CDR2 SNTAGT. The J segment lost 5 bases and the V segment lost 4 bases, leaving 6 bases of the junction unmatched. Generated by immunoSEQ multiplex PCR, the TCRdb table keeps only in-frame clones and is missing some. The table records tens of thousands of clones, about nine tenths of them present only once. The data derive from a study of OX40 agonist ivuxolimab in advanced cancers. Study-wide results and caveats: Expanded clones belonging to CD8+ T cells outnumbered, on average, those of CD4+.

The clonotype originates from an adult with an advanced solid tumor such as melanoma, head and neck, liver or kidney cancer. The sample here was CD4+ or CD8+ T cells sorted from blood, taken in a trial of the OX40 agonist ivuxolimab. V gene TRBV6-4 combines with J gene TRBJ1-2, with 8 bases matching TRBD1. DNA for the CDR3: TGTGCCAGCAGTGGGGACGACAGGGGATATGGCTACACCTTC. It translates to CASSGDDRGYGYTF.